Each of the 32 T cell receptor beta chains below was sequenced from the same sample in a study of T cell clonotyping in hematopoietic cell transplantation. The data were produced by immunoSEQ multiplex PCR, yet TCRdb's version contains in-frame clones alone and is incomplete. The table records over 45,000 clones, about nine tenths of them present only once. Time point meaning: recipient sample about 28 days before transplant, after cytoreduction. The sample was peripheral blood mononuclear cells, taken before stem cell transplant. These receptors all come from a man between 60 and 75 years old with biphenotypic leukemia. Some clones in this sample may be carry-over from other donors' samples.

Here the CDR3 reads CASLRYNEQFF. The DNA for the CDR3 is TGTGCCAGTCTCAGATACAATGAGCAGTTCTTC. V gene TRBV2 combines with J gene TRBJ2-1, with no clear D. The CDR3 length is 11 residues. Per germline, CDR1 SNHLY and CDR2 FYNNEI. Trimming pared 9 bases from V and 4 bases from J, leaving 7 bases between.

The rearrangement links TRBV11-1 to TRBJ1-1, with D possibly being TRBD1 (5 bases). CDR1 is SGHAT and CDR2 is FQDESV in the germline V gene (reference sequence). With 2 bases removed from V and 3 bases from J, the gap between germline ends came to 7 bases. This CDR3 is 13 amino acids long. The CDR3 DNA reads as TGTGCCAGCAGCTTAAGGGGCCACACTGAAGCTTTCTTT. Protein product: CASSLRGHTEAFF. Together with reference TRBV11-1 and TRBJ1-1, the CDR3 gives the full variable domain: EAEVAQSPRYKITEKSQAVAFWCDPISGHATLYWYRQILGQGPELLVQFQDESVVDDSQLPKDRFSAERLKGVDSTLKIQPAELGDSAMYLCASSLRGHTEAFFGQGTRLTVV.

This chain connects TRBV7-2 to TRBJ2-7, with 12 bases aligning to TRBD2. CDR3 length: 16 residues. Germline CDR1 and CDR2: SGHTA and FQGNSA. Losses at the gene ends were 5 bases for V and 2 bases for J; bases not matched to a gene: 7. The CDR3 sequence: CASSPRLAGEPYEQYF. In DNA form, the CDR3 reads TGTGCCAGCAGCCCCAGACTAGCGGGAGAACCCTACGAGCAGTACTTC.

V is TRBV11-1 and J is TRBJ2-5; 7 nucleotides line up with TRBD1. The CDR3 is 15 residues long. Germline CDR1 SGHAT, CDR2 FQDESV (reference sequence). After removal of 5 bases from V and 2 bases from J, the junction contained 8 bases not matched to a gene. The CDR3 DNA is TGTGCCAGCAGCCTCGACAGGGCTCTACAAGAGACCCAGTACTTC. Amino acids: CASSLDRALQETQYF. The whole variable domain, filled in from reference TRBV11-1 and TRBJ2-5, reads EAEVAQSPRYKITEKSQAVAFWCDPISGHATLYWYRQILGQGPELLVQFQDESVVDDSQLPKDRFSAERLKGVDSTLKIQPAELGDSAMYLCASSLDRALQETQYFGPGTRLLVL.

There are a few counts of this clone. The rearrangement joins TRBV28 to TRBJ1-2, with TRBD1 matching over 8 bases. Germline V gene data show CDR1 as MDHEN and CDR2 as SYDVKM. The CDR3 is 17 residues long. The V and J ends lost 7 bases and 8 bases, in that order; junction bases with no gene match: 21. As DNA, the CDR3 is TGTGCCAGCACTCTTGAGGGGTCCGCAGGGGGCGATGAAGGCTACACCTTC. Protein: CASTLEGSAGGDEGYTF.

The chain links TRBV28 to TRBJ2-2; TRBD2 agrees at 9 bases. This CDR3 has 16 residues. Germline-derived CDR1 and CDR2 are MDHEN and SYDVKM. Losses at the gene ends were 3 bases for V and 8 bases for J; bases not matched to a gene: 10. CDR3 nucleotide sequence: TGTGCCAGCAGTTTGGGACTAGCTATCGGGGCAGGGGAGCTGTTTTTT. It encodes CASSLGLAIGAGELFF.

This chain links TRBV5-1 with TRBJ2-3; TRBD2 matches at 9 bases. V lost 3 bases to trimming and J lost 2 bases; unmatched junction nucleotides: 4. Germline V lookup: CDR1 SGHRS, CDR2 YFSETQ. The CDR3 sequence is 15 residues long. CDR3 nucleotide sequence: TGCGCCAGCAGCTATAGCGGGAGATACACAGATACGCAGTATTTT. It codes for CASSYSGRYTDTQYF.

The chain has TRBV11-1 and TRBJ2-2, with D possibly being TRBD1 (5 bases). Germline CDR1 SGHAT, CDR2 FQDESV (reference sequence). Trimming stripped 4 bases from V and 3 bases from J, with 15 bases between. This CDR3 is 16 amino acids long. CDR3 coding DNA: TGTGCCAGCAGCTCACCTGACAGAGTGTACACCGGGGAGCTGTTTTTT. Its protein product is CASSSPDRVYTGELFF.

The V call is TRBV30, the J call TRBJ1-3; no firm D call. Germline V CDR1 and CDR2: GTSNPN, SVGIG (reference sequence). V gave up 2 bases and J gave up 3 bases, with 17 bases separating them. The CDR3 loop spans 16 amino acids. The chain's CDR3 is CAWSNDRGFNGNTIYF. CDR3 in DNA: TGTGCCTGGAGTAATGACCGGGGATTTAATGGAAACACCATATATTTT.

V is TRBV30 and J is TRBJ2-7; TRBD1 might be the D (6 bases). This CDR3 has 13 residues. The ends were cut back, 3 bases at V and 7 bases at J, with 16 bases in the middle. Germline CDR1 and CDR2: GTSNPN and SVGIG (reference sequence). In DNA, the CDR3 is TGTGCCTGGAGCCGGGGCAGGGGTCCGGAGCAGTACTTC. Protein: CAWSRGRGPEQYF.

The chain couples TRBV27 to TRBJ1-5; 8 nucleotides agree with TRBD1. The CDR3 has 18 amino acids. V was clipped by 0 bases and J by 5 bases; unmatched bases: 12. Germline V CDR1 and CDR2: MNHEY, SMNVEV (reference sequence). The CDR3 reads CASSLSGRMQGADQPQHF. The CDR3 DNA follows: TGTGCCAGCAGTTTATCCGGGCGTATGCAGGGGGCGGATCAGCCCCAGCATTTT.

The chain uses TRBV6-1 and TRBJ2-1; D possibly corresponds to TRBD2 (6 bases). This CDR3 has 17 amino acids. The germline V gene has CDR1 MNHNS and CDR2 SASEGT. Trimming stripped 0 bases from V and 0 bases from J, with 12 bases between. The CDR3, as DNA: TGTGCCAGCAGTGAAGCGGTCGGGGGAAGCTCCTACAATGAGCAGTTCTTC. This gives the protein CASSEAVGGSSYNEQFF.

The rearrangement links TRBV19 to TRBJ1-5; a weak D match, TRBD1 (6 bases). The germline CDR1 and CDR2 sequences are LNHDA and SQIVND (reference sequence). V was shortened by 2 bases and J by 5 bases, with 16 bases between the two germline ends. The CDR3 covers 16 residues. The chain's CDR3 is CASSIKGTKEDQPQHF. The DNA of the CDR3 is TGTGCCAGTAGTATAAAAGGGACAAAGGAGGATCAGCCCCAGCATTTT. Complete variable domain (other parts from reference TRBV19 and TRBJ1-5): DGGITQSPKYLFRKEGQNVTLSCEQNLNHDAMYWYRQDPGQGLRLIYYSQIVNDFQKGDIAEGYSVSREKKESFPLTVTSAQKNPTAFYLCASSIKGTKEDQPQHFGDGTRLSIL.

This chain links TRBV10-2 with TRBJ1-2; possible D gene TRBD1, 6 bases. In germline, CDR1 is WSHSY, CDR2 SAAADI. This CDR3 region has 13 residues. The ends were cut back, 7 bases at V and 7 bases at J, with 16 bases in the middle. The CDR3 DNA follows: TGCGCCAGCACGGGGGGGCTGTCCCTTGGCTACACCTTC. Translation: CASTGGLSLGYTF.

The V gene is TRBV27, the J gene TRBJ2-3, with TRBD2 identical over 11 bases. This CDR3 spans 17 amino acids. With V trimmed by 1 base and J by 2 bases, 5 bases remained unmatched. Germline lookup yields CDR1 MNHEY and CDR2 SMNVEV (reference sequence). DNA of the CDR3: TGTGCCAGCAGTTTATGGGTAGCGGGAGGGACCACAGATACGCAGTATTTT. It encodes CASSLWVAGGTTDTQYF.

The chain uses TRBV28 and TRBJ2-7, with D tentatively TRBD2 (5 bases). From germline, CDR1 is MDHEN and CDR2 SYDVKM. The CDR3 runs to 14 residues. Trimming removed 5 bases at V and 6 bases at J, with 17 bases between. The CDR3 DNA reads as TGTGCCAGCAGTCCCCCTAGCTGGTATAGCGAGCAGTACTTC. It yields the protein CASSPPSWYSEQYF.

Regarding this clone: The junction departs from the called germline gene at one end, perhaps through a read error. The CDR3 is CASSLVSGRGNF. In DNA form, the CDR3 reads TGTGCCAGCAGCTTAGTTTCGGGCAGGGGGAACTTT. The genes are TRBV7-9 and TRBJ1-1, with 7 bases that match TRBD1. This CDR3 has 12 amino acids. Germline CDR1 is SEHNR and CDR2 is FQNEAQ (reference sequence).

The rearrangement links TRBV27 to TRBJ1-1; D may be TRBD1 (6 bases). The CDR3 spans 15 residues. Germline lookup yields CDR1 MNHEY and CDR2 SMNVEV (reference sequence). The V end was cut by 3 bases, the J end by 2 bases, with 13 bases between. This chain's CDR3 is CASSFSGGYNTEAFF. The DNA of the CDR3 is TGTGCCAGCAGTTTCTCGGGGGGCTATAACACTGAAGCTTTCTTT.

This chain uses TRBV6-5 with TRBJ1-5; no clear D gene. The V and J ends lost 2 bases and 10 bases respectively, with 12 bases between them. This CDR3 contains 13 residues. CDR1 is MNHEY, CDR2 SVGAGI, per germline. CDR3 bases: TGTGCCAGCAGTTACATGGGGAAGTCCCCCCAGCATTTT. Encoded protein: CASSYMGKSPQHF.

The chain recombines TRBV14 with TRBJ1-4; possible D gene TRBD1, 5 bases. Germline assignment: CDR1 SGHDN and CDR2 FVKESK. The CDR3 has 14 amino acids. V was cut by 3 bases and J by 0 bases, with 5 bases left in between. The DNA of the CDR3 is TGTGCCAGCAGCCACAGGGCAACTAATGAAAAACTGTTTTTT. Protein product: CASSHRATNEKLFF.

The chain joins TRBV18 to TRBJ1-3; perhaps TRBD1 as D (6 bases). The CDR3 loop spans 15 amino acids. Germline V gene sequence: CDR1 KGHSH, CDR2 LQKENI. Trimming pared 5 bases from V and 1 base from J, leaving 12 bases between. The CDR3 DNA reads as TGTGCCAGCTCATCTACAGGGTTTTCTGGAAACACCATATATTTT. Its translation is CASSSTGFSGNTIYF.

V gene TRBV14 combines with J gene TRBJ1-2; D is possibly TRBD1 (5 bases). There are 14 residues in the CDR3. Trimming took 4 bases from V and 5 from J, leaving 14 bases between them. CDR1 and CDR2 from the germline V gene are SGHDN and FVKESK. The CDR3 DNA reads TGTGCCAGCAGCCTGGGGCTTGGCCCTTATGGCTACACCTTC. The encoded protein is CASSLGLGPYGYTF.

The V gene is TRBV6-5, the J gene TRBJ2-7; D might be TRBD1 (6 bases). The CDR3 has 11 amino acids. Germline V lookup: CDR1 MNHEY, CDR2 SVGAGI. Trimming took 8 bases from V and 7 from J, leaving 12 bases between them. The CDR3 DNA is TGTGCCAGCCTTTTTAGGGGGGAGCAGTACTTC. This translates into CASLFRGEQYF.

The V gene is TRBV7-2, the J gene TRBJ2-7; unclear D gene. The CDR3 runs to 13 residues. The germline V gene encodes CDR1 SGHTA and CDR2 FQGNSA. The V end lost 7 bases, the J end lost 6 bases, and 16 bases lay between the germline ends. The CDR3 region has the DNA TGTGCCAGCACCCCGCGTGGGATTAGCGAGCAGTACTTC. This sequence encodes CASTPRGISEQYF. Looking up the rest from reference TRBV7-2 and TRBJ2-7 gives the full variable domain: GAGVSQSPSNKVTEKGKDVELRCDPISGHTALYWYRQSLGQGLEFLIYFQGNSAPDKSGLPSDRFSAERTGGSVSTLTIQRTQQEDSAVYLCASTPRGISEQYFGPGTRLTVT.

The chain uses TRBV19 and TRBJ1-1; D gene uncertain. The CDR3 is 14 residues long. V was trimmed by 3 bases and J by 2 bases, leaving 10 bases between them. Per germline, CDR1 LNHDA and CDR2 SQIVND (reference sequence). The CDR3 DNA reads TGTGCCAGTAGTATTTCTACAGACAACACTGAAGCTTTCTTT. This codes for CASSISTDNTEAFF. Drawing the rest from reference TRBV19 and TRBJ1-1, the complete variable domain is DGGITQSPKYLFRKEGQNVTLSCEQNLNHDAMYWYRQDPGQGLRLIYYSQIVNDFQKGDIAEGYSVSREKKESFPLTVTSAQKNPTAFYLCASSISTDNTEAFFGQGTRLTVV.

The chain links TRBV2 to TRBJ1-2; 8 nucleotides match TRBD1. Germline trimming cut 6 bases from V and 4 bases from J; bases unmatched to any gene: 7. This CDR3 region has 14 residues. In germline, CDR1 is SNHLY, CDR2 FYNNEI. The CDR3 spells CASRSDRGSYGYTF. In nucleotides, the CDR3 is TGTGCCAGCAGGTCTGACAGGGGCAGCTATGGCTACACCTTC.

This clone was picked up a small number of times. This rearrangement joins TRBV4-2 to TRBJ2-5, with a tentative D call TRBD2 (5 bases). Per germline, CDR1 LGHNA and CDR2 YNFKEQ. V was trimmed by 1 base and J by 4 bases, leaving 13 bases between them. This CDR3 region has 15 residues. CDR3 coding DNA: TGTGCCAGCAGCCAAGTTGAGTCCAGCGGAGAGACCCAGTACTTC. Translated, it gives CASSQVESSGETQYF.

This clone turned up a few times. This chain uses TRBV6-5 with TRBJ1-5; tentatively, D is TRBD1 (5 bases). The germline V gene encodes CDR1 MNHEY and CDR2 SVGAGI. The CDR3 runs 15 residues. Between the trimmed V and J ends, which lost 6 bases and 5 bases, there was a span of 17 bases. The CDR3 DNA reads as TGTGCCAGCAGCAGAGACAGAAGAAAGGATCAGCCCCAGCATTTT. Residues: CASSRDRRKDQPQHF.

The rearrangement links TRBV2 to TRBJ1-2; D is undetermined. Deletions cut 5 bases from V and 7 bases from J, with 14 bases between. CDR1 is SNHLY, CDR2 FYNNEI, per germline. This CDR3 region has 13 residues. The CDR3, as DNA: TGTGCCAGCAGTCTTGGCGCGGGAGGTGGCTACACCTTC. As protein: CASSLGAGGGYTF.

As DNA, the CDR3 is TGTGCCAGCAGCCTTTCATCTGTGGATACGCAGTATTTT. Protein sequence: CASSLSSVDTQYF. The chain joins TRBV6-6 to TRBJ2-3; D is uncertain. Germline values: CDR1 MNHNY, CDR2 SVGAGI (reference sequence). The length of the CDR3 is 13 residues. The V gene lost 6 bases and the J gene lost 6 bases, with 13 bases spanning the gap.

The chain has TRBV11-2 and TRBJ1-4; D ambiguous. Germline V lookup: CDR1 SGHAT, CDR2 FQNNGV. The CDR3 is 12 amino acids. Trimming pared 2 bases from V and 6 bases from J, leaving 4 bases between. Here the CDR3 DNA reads TGTGCCAGCAGCTTAAACCATGAAAAACTGTTTTTT. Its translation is CASSLNHEKLFF.

This CDR3 is CASSLGKRETQYF. The CDR3 nucleotides are TGTGCCAGCAGTTTGGGGAAGAGGGAGACCCAGTACTTC. V and J are TRBV28 and TRBJ2-5; D is unclear. The V and J ends lost 3 bases and 5 bases respectively, with 10 bases between them. The CDR3 consists of 13 residues. Germline CDR1 MDHEN, CDR2 SYDVKM. Using reference TRBV28 and TRBJ2-5 for the parts outside the CDR3, the full variable domain is DVKVTQSSRYLVKRTGEKVFLECVQDMDHENMFWYRQDPGLGLRLIYFSYDVKMKEKGDIPEGYSVSREKKERFSLILESASTNQTSMYLCASSLGKRETQYFGPGTRLLVL.